These 11 T cell receptor beta chains came from one sample sequenced in a study of PD-1 blockade in classical Hodgkin lymphoma. Indicated time point: cycle 4 day 1 (C4D1), after 6 weeks of nivolumab. All trial patients relapsed after autologous stem cell transplantation. Clones were read by immunoSEQ multiplex PCR, and TCRdb kept only the in-frame ones, dropping some. Of under 45,000 clones listed, around 69% are singletons. The input for sequencing was peripheral blood mononuclear cells (PBMCs), taken before the fourth cycle of nivolumab. These receptors originate from a human donor with classical Hodgkin lymphoma.

V is TRBV6-5 and J is TRBJ1-1, with TRBD1 matching 11 bases. From germline, CDR1 is MNHEY and CDR2 SVGAGI. CDR3 length: 14 residues. The V and J ends lost 6 bases and 2 bases, in that order; junction bases with no gene match: 2. The CDR3 here is CASSRTGGNTEAFF. CDR3 nucleotides: TGTGCCAGCAGCCGGACAGGGGGCAACACTGAAGCTTTCTTT.

The chain joins TRBV9 to TRBJ2-7; the D gene is possibly TRBD1 (7 bases). V was shortened by 0 bases and J by 5 bases, with 15 bases between the two germline ends. The CDR3 spans 15 residues. Germline lookup yields CDR1 SGDLS and CDR2 YYNGEE. The CDR3 here is CASSVGRGGGNEQYF. For the CDR3, the DNA is TGTGCCAGCAGCGTAGGGAGAGGGGGCGGGAACGAGCAGTACTTC.

This clone was picked up one time. The CDR3 sequence is CASSPRDRGNTGELFF. For the CDR3, the DNA is TGTGCCAGCAGCCCTCGTGACAGGGGCAACACCGGGGAGCTGTTTTTT. The chain combines TRBV5-5 with TRBJ2-2; 8 bases match TRBD1. The CDR3 contains 16 residues. J gave up 2 bases and V 4 bases, and 7 bases lay outside the gene matches. Looked up from germline, CDR1 is SGHKS and CDR2 is YYEKEE (reference sequence).

The V gene is TRBV6-1, the J gene TRBJ2-2; a weak D match, TRBD1 (6 bases). The germline V gene has CDR1 MNHNS and CDR2 SASEGT. V was clipped by 5 bases and J by 1 base, with 8 bases between them. This CDR3 has 14 residues. The DNA for the CDR3 is TGTGCCAGCAGTTCGGGACAGAACACCGGGGAGCTGTTTTTT. Its translation: CASSSGQNTGELFF.

This clone was found a few times. The chain carries TRBV6-5 and TRBJ2-7; TRBD2 agrees at 11 bases. Germline V gives CDR1 MNHEY, CDR2 SVGAGI. This CDR3 has 15 residues. J lost 2 bases, V lost 8 bases, and 8 bases had no gene match. CDR3 region: CASALNSGGAYEQYF. CDR3 DNA: TGTGCCAGCGCCTTAAATAGCGGGGGGGCCTACGAGCAGTACTTC.

This clone is a singleton in its sample. The V gene is TRBV6-5, the J gene TRBJ2-7, with TRBD1 matching over 8 bases. From germline, CDR1 is MNHEY and CDR2 SVGAGI. This CDR3 has 15 residues. Trimming cost V 0 bases and J 5 bases; bases outside gene matches: 6. The CDR3 region is CASSYSRTGLNEQYF. The CDR3 nucleotides read TGTGCCAGCAGTTACTCCAGGACAGGGTTGAACGAGCAGTACTTC.

The J gene is TRBJ1-4, the V gene TRBV2; no clear D gene. The CDR3 has 14 amino acids. V gave up 8 bases and J gave up 5 bases, with 15 bases separating them. CDR1 is SNHLY, CDR2 FYNNEI, per germline. The CDR3 spells CASFARLENEKLFF. The CDR3 DNA is TGTGCCAGCTTTGCCCGACTGGAAAATGAAAAACTGTTTTTT.

The chain uses TRBV5-4 and TRBJ1-1; no clear D gene. Germline V lookup: CDR1 SGHNT, CDR2 YYREEE (reference sequence). The length of the CDR3 is 13 residues. V was cut by 4 bases and J by 4 bases, with 11 bases left in between. CDR3 DNA: TGTGCCAGCAGCCCAACCGGTTCCACTGAAGCTTTCTTT. This sequence encodes CASSPTGSTEAFF.

V usage is TRBV4-2 and J usage is TRBJ2-2, with TRBD2 matching 8 bases. V lost 5 bases and J lost 4; bases outside the gene matches: 12. The germline V gene encodes CDR1 LGHNA and CDR2 YNFKEQ. The CDR3 totals 17 residues. CDR3 protein: CASSGRWAGGLTGELFF. Here the CDR3 DNA reads TGTGCCAGCAGCGGCCGCTGGGCGGGGGGTCTCACCGGGGAGCTGTTTTTT.

This sequence joins TRBV6-6 and TRBJ2-1, with 7 nucleotides matching TRBD2. Germline lookup yields CDR1 MNHNY and CDR2 SVGAGI (reference sequence). This CDR3 spans 14 amino acids. The V gene end was trimmed by 4 bases and the J gene end by 8 bases; junction bases not matched to a gene: 8. The DNA of the CDR3 is TGTGCCAGCAGTTCCCTCCGGGGGAGGGATGAGCAGTTCTTC. Translating gives CASSSLRGRDEQFF.

The rearrangement uses TRBV9 and TRBJ2-1; D is perhaps TRBD1 or TRBD2 (6 bases each). CDR1 SGDLS and CDR2 YYNGEE come from the germline V gene. Trimming pared 7 bases from V and 7 bases from J, leaving 30 bases between. The CDR3 length is 18 residues. The CDR3 sequence: CASSTTSGEGGYYNEQFF. DNA for the CDR3: TGTGCCAGCTCGACAACCTCAGGCGAGGGGGGTTATTATAATGAGCAGTTCTTC.